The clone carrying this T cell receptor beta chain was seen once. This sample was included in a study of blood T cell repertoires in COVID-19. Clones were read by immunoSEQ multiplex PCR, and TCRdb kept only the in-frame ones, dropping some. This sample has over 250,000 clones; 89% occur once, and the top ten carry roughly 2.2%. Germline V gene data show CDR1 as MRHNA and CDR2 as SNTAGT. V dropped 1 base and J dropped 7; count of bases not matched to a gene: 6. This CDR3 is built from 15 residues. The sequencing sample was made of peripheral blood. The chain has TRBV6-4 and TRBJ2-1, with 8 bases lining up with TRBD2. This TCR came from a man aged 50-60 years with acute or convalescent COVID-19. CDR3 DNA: TGTGCCAGCAGTGACTATCCCGGGGGGGGGAATGAGCAGTTCTTC. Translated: CASSDYPGGGNEQFF.